Included here is one T cell receptor (beta chain) sequence, with context. V lost 5 bases to trimming and J lost 4 bases, with 11 bases between them. CDR1 is SEHNR, CDR2 FQNEAQ, per germline (reference sequence). The CDR3 runs 14 residues. This sample is part of a study of blood T cell repertoires in COVID-19. Study-wide background: The United States, Italy and Spain provided the acute and convalescent COVID-19 samples. Nucleic acid was either cDNA or gDNA, and it came from T cells, B-cell-depleted T cells, or PBMCs.

Source study methods: Amplified reference gene primers provided the basis for estimating nucleated cell counts. Clones were read by immunoSEQ multiplex PCR, and TCRdb kept only the in-frame ones, dropping some. V, J and clone size reflect that table, while D and trimming were determined from the DNA. The sample holds fewer than 350,000 clones, approximately 89% seen once. The sequencing input was peripheral blood. This chain uses TRBV7-9 with TRBJ2-2, with D perhaps TRBD2 (6 bases). The clonotype originates from a woman aged 55-69 years with COVID-19, enrolled during active disease. The CDR3 is CASSTAGGTGELFF. Here the CDR3 DNA reads TGTGCCAGCAGCACCGCCGGGGGCACCGGGGAGCTGTTTTTT.